What follows are 2 T cell receptor beta chains derived from one specimen sequenced in a study of T cell responses to AZD1222 COVID-19 vaccine. Only in-frame clones appear in the TCRdb table, and some are missing; sequencing was by immunoSEQ multiplex PCR. The repertoire holds around 140,000 clones, with 93% as singletons. Sample: peripheral blood, taken on day 0 of AZD1222 vaccination. These receptors came from an adult in good health.

This clone was counted between two and nine times. The chain has TRBV3-1 (or the pseudogene TRBV3-2) and TRBJ2-4, with D perhaps TRBD2 (7 bases). Between the trimmed V and J ends, which lost 0 bases and 7 bases, there was a span of 16 bases. Germline-derived CDR1 and CDR2 are LGHDT and YNNKEL (reference sequence). This CDR3 spans 16 amino acids. This CDR3 reads CASSQDSRGGNNIQYF. In DNA form, the CDR3 reads TGTGCCAGCAGCCAAGATTCAAGGGGGGGCAATAACATTCAGTACTTC.

The V and J genes are TRBV11-1 and TRBJ2-1; D may match TRBD1 or TRBD2 (5 bases each). Germline CDR1 SGHAT, CDR2 FQDESV (reference sequence). The CDR3 loop spans 15 amino acids. V lost 5 bases, J lost 0 bases, and 11 bases lay in between. The CDR3 spells CASSPGPSSYNEQFF. Here the CDR3 DNA reads TGTGCCAGCAGCCCGGGACCAAGCTCCTACAATGAGCAGTTCTTC. The whole variable domain, filled in from reference TRBV11-1 and TRBJ2-1, reads EAEVAQSPRYKITEKSQAVAFWCDPISGHATLYWYRQILGQGPELLVQFQDESVVDDSQLPKDRFSAERLKGVDSTLKIQPAELGDSAMYLCASSPGPSSYNEQFFGPGTRLTVL.